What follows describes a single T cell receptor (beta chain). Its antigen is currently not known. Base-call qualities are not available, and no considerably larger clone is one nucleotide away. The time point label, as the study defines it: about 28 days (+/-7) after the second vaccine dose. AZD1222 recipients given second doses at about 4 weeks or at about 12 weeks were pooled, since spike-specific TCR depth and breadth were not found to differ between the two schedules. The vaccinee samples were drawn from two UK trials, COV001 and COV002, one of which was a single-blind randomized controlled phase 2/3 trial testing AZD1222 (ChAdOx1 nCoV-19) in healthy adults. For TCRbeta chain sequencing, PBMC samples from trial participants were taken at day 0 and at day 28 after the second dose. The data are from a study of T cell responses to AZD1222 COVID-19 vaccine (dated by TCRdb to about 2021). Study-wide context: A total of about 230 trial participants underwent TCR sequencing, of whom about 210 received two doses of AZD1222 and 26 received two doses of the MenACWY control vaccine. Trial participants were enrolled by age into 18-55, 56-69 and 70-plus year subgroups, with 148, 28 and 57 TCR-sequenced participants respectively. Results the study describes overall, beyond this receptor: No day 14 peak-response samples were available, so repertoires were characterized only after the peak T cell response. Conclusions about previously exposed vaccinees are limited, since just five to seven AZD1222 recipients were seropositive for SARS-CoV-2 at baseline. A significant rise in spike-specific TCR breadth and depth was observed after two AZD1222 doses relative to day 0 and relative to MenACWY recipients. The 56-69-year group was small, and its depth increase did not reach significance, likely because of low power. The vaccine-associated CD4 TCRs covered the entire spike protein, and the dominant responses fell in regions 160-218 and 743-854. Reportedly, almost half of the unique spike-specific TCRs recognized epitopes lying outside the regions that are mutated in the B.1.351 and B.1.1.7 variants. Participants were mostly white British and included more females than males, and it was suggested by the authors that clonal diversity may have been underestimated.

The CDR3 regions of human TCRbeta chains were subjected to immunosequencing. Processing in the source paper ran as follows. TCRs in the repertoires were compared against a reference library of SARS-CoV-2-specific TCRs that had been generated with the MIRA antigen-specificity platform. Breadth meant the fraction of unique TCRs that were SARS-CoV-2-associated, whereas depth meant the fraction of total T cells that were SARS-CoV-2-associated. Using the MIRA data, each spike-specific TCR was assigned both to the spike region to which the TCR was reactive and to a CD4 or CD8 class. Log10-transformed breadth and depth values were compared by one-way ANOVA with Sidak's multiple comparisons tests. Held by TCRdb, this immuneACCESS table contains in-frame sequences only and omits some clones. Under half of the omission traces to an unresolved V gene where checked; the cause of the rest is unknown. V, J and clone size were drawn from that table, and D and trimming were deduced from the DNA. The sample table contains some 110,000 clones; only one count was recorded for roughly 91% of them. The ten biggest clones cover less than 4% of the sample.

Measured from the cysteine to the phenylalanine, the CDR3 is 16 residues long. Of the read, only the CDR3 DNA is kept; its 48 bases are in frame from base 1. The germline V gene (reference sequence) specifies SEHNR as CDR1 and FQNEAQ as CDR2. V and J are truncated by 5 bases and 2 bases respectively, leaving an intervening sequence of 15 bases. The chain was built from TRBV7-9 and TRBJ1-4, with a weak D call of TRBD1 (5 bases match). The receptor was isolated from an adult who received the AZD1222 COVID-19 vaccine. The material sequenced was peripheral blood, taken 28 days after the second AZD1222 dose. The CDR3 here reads CASSIHSGSTNEKLFF. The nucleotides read TGTGCCAGCAGCATTCATTCAGGGAGCACTAATGAAAAACTGTTTTTT.